The rows below give T cell receptor beta chains drawn from one sample of a study of shared clonotypes between healthy human individuals. Sequenced by immunoSEQ multiplex PCR; TCRdb stores in-frame clones only, minus some. The top ten clones hold 0.6% to 0.7% of a sample with fewer than 1.4 million clones, approximately 80% of them seen once. Specimen: memory CD4+ T cells from PBMCs. These receptors all come from a man younger than 35 in good health. Some clones in this sample may be carry-over from other donors' samples. Both conserved end residues are part of each CDR3.

v_call cdr3_aa
TRBV2 CASKTVPGLSEQFF
TRBV5-1 CASSLGGTRVGNTIYF
TRBV19 CASSIQGGEPQHF
TRBV11-2 CASSPWSANNEQFF
TRBV5-1 CASREFDAREKLFF
TRBV5-4 CASSQPSAHYNEQFF
TRBV25-1 CASSVTSGRGKTQYF
TRBV5-4 CASSGTTSTGELFF
TRBV2 CASRDRGYEQYF
TRBV5-6 CASSSGVAGGGETQYF
TRBV6-7 CASSKLNRCLAQYF
TRBV28 CASRGALGPAGEKLFF
TRBV5-1 CASSPGLTIGETQYF
TRBV5-4 CASSRQGGGQETQYF
TRBV2 CASRNRGLVYGYTF
TRBV5-1 CASSLDGQGAHEQYF
TRBV7-3 CASSLISGQVYNEQFF
TRBV5-1 CASSLGVLAGGGSYEQYF
TRBV19 CASSRDRNTEAFF
TRBV7-2 CASSLVPGANTEAFF
TRBV5-6 CASSGLNNQETQYF
TRBV21-1 CASSLILPKGRGEEQYF
TRBV5-1 CASSVAGANNYEQYF
TRBV4-1 CASSQESQGSGELFF
TRBV28 CASSAPGSGQPQHF
TRBV30 CAWSLGAGGGNQPQHF
TRBV5-5 CASSSNSWGANVLTF
TRBV4-1 CASSPGTENYGYTF
TRBV9 CASSPGGAVGEKLFF
TRBV2 CASTWILNEKLFF
TRBV5-1 CASSLLPGDEKLFF
TRBV6-1 CASSEVFYRLAGPGEQYF
TRBV5-4 CASSLASGRDYEQYF
TRBV5-1 CASSGQGSDTQYF
TRBV7-2 CASSLAGGQIYEQYF
TRBV5-3 CARRPTSCLASALWISSYNEQFF
TRBV2 CASRGTDYEKLFF
TRBV11-3 CASSPTPRAGRQETQYF
TRBV4-1 CASSQEPTDTQYF
TRBV7-2 CASSPVGARGYTF
TRBV27 CASSPHGGTGNTIYF
TRBV4-1 CASSQGSGKNTGELFF
TRBV4-3 CASSLQRGTYEQYF
TRBV6-6 CASSYSSGVYNSPLHF
TRBV5-6 CASSLRLAGESEQYF
TRBV16 CASSQQGRGRGTEQYF
TRBV27 CASSLAGRSNQPQHF
TRBV19 CASSISGLGNTIYF
TRBV5-1 CASSRGTSAQTDTQYF
TRBV7-9 CASSATGRGTDTQYF
TRBV21-1 CASSKISGQGSQPQHF
TRBV2 CASGLDAGELFF
TRBV28 CASSPLAGGNIQYF
TRBV7-2 CASSPRLIAYEQYF
TRBV28 CASILTGGFLEPQHF
TRBV2 CASSGQGGDSGELFF